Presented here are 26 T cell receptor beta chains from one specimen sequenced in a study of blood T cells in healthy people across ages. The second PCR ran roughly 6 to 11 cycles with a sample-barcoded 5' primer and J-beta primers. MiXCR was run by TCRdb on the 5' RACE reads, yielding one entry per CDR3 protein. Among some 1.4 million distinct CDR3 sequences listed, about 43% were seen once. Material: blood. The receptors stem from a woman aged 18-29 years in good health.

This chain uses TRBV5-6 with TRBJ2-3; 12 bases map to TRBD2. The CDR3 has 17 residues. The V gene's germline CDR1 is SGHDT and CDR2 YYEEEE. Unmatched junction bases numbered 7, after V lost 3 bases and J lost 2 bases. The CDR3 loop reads CASSSILAGGLTDTQYF. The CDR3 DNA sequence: TGTGCCAGCAGCTCCATCCTAGCGGGGGGGCTCACAGATACGCAGTATTTT.

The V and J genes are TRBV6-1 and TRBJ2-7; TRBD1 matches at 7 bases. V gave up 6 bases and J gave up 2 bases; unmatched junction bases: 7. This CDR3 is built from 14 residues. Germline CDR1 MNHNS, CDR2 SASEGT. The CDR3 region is CASSRDRDPYEQYF. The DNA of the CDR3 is TGTGCCAGCAGCCGAGACAGGGACCCCTACGAGCAGTACTTC.

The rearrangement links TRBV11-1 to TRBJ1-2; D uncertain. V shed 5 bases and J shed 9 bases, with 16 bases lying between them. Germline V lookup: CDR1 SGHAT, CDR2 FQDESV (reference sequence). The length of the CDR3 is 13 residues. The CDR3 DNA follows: TGTGCCAGCAGCCACCTAACCGGGGATAGCTACACCTTC. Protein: CASSHLTGDSYTF.

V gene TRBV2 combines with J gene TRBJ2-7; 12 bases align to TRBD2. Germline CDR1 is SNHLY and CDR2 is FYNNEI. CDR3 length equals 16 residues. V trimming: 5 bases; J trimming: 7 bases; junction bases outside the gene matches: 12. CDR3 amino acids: CASSPTLAGGPHEQYF. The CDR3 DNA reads TGTGCCAGCAGTCCCACGCTAGCGGGGGGGCCGCATGAGCAGTACTTC.

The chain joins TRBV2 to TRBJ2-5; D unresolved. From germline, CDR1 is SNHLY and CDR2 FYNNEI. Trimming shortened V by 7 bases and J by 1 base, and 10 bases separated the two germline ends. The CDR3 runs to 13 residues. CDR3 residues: CASKRVPQETQYF. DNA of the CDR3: TGTGCCAGCAAAAGGGTCCCCCAAGAGACCCAGTACTTC. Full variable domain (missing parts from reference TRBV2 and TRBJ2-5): EPEVTQTPSHQVTQMGQEVILRCVPISNHLYFYWYRQILGQKVEFLVSFYNNEISEKSEIFDDQFSVERPDGSNFTLKIRSTKLEDSAMYFCASKRVPQETQYFGPGTRLLVL.

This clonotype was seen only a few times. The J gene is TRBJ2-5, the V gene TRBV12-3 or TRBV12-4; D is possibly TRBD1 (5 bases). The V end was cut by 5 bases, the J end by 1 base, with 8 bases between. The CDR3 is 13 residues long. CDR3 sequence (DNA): TGTGCCAGCAGTGTCAGGGCCCAAGAGACCCAGTACTTC. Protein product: CASSVRAQETQYF.

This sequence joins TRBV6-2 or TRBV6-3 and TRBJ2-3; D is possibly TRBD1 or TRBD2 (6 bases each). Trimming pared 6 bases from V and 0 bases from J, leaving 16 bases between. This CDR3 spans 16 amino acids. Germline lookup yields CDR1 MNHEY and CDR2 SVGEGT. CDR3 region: CASRTRGRLSTDTQYF. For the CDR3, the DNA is TGTGCCAGCAGAACAAGGGGGAGGTTAAGCACAGATACGCAGTATTTT.

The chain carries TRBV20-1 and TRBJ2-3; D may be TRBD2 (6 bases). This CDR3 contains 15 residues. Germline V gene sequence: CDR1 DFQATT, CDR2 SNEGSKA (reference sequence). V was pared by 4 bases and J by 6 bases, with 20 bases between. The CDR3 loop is CSATHAGGDRDTQYF. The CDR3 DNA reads TGCAGTGCTACACACGCAGGAGGGGATCGCGATACGCAGTATTTT.

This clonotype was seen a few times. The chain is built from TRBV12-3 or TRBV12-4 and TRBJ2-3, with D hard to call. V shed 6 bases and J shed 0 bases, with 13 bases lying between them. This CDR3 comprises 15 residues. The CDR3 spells CASSHRPSSTDTQYF. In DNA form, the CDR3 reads TGTGCCAGCAGCCATCGCCCCTCTAGCACAGATACGCAGTATTTT.

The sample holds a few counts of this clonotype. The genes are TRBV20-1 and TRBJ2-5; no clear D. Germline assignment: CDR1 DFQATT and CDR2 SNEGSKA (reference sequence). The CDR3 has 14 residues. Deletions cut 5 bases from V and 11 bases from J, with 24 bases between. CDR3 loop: CSAEISSSFPGQYF. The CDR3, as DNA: TGCAGTGCTGAGATTTCGAGCTCTTTTCCCGGGCAGTACTTC.

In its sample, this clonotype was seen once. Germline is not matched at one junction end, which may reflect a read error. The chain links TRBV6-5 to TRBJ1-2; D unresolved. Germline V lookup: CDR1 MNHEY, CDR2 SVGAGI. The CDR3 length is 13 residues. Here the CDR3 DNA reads TGTGCCGGCAGATCCCCAATGGGGTATGGCTACACCTTC. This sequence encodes CAGRSPMGYGYTF.

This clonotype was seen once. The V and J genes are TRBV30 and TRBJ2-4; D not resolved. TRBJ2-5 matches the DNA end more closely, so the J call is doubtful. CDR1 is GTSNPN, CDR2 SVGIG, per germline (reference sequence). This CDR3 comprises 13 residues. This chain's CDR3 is CAWSVHPQETQYF. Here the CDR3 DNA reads TGTGCCTGGAGTGTGCACCCCCAAGAGACCCAGTACTTC.

This chain's CDR3 is CSARGRWGDEKLFF. Written as DNA, the CDR3 is TGCAGTGCTAGAGGTCGGTGGGGGGATGAAAAACTGTTTTTT. This sequence joins TRBV20-1 and TRBJ1-4; possible D gene TRBD1, 5 bases. The V end lost 1 base, the J end lost 6 bases, and 12 bases lay between the germline ends. The CDR3 is 14 amino acids. CDR1 and CDR2 from the germline V gene are DFQATT and SNEGSKA (reference sequence).

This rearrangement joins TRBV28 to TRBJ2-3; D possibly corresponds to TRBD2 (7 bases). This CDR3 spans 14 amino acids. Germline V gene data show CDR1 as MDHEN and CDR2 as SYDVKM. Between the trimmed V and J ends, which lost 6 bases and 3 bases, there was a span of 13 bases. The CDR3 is CASRGGGATDTQYF. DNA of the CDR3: TGTGCCAGCAGAGGAGGGGGGGCAACAGATACGCAGTATTTT.

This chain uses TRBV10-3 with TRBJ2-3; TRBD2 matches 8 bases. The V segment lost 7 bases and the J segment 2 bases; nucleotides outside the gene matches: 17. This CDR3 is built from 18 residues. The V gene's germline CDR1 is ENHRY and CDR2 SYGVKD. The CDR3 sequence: CAIKGTALAADFTDTQYF. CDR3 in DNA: TGTGCCATCAAGGGCACGGCACTAGCGGCCGACTTCACAGATACGCAGTATTTT.

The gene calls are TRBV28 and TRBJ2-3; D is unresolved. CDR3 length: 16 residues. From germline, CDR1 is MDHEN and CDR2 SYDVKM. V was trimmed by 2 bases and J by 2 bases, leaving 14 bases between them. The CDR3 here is CASSLVSASTTDTQYF. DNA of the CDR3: TGTGCCAGCAGTTTAGTATCGGCCTCAACCACAGATACGCAGTATTTT.

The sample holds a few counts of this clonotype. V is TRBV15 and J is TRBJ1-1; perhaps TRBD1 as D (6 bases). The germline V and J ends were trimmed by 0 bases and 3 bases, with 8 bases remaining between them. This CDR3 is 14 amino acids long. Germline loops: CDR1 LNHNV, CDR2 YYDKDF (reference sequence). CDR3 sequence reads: CATSRETGHTEAFF. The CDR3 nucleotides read TGTGCCACCAGCAGAGAAACAGGGCACACTGAAGCTTTCTTT.

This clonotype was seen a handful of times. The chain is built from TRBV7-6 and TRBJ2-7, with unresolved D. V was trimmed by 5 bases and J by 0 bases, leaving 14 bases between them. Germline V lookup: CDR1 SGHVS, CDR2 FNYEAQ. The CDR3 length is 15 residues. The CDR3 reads CASSPQSVSSYEQYF. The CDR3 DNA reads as TGTGCCAGCAGCCCTCAATCGGTGAGCTCCTACGAGCAGTACTTC.

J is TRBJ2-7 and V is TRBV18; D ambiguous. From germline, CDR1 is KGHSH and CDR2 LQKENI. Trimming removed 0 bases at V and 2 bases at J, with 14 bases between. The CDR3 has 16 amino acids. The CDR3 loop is CASSPPEMRWTYEQYF. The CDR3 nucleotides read TGTGCCAGCTCACCACCGGAAATGCGGTGGACCTACGAGCAGTACTTC. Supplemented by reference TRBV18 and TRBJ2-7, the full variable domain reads NAGVMQNPRHLVRRRGQEARLRCSPMKGHSHVYWYRQLPEEGLKFMVYLQKENIIDESGMPKERFSAEFPKEGPSILRIQQVVRGDSAAYFCASSPPEMRWTYEQYFGPGTRLTVT.

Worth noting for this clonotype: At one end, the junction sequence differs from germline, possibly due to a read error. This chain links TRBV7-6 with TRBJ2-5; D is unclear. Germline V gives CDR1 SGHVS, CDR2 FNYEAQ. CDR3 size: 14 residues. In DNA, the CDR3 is TGTGCCAGCGGCTTATTAATGGCAGAAGAGACCCAGTACTTC. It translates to CASGLLMAEETQYF.

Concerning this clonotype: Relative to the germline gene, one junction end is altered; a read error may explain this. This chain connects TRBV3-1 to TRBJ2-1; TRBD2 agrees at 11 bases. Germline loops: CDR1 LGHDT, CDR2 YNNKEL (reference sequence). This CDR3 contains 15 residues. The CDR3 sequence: CASSPGLADNKEQFF. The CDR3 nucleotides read TGTGCCAGCAGCCCGGGACTAGCGGATAACAAGGAGCAGTTCTTC.

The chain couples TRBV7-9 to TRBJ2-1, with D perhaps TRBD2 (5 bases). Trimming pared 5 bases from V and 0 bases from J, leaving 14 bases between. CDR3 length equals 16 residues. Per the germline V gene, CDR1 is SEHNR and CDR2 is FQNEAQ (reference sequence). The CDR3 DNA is TGTGCCAGCAGCCCGTGGACGGGGAACTCCTACAATGAGCAGTTCTTC. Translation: CASSPWTGNSYNEQFF.

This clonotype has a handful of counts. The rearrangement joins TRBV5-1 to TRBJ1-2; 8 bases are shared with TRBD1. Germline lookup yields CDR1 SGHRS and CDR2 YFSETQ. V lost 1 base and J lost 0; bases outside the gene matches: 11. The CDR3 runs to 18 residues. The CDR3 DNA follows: TGCGCCAGCAGCTTGAACTTATCCAGGGGGCGATCTAACTATGGCTACACCTTC. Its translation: CASSLNLSRGRSNYGYTF. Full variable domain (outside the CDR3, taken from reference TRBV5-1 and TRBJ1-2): KAGVTQTPRYLIKTRGQQVTLSCSPISGHRSVSWYQQTPGQGLQFLFEYFSETQRNKGNFPGRFSGRQFSNSRSEMNVSTLELGDSALYLCASSLNLSRGRSNYGYTFGSGTRLTVV.

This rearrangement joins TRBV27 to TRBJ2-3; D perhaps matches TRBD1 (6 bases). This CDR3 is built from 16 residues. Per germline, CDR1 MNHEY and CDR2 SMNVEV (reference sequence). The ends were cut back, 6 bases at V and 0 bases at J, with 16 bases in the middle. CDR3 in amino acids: CASSYQLGTSTDTQYF. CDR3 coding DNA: TGTGCCAGCAGCTACCAGCTCGGGACAAGCACAGATACGCAGTATTTT.

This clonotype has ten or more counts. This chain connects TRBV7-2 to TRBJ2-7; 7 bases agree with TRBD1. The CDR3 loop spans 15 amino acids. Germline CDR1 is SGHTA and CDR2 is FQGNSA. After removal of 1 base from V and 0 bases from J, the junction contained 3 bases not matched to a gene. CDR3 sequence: CASSLVRDSSYEQYF. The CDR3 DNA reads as TGTGCCAGCAGCTTAGTCCGGGACAGCTCCTACGAGCAGTACTTC.

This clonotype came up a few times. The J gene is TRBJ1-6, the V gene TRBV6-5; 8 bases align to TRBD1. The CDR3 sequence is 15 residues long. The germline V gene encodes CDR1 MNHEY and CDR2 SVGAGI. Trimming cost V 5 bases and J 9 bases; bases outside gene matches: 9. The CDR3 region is CASSRRTGGSSPLHF. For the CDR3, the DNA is TGTGCCAGCAGTAGACGAACAGGGGGAAGTTCACCCCTCCACTTT.